This note documents a single TCR beta chain sequence. What it binds is unknown. These data come from a study of T cell repertoires in cytomegalovirus infection. About the study: CMV infection together with matching HLA type was indicated by public TCR beta signatures.

TCRdb recomputed calls from the reads with MiXCR, one row per CDR3 protein. The table includes fewer than 200,000 distinct CDR3 sequences, approximately 15% detected once. Study-wide results and limits: Across the ex vivo response, the dominant clonotypes were HLA-C-restricted CMV-specific TCR beta clonotypes. Using cumulative public TCR beta family frequency, the authors identified those who carried CMV together with the relevant HLA.

The receptor comes from a human donor in good health (CMV status not recorded). Some clones in this sample may be carry-over from other donors' samples. The sequenced sample was PBMCs.

Here the CDR3 reads CASSRDQGYNEQFF. CDR3 nucleotides: TGCGCCAGCTCCCGGGACCAGGGCTACAATGAGCAGTTCTTC. This rearrangement joins TRBV5-1 to TRBJ2-1, with D perhaps TRBD1 or TRBD2 (5 bases each). The V gene lost 7 bases and the J gene lost 3 bases, with 14 bases spanning the gap. This CDR3 is built from 14 residues. Germline loops: CDR1 SGHRS, CDR2 YFSETQ.